Listed here are 28 T cell receptor beta chains from one sample, sequenced in a study of OX40 agonist ivuxolimab in advanced cancers. Measured with immunoSEQ multiplex PCR; TCRdb has only the in-frame clones, and not every one. Here the sample spans about 80,000 clones, about 83% being singletons. The sequencing here drew on CD4+ or CD8+ T cells sorted from blood, taken in a trial of the OX40 agonist ivuxolimab. The receptors shown here come from an adult with an advanced solid tumor such as melanoma, head and neck, liver or kidney cancer.

This chain links TRBV28 with TRBJ2-5, with 9 positions matching TRBD1. Looked up from germline, CDR1 is MDHEN and CDR2 is SYDVKM. The CDR3 runs 16 residues. The junction had 12 bases not matched to a gene; V was cut back by 5 bases and J by 5 bases. CDR3 DNA: TGTGCCAGCAGTACCCCCGGACAGGGGAAAGCGGAGACCCAGTACTTC. Amino acid sequence: CASSTPGQGKAETQYF.

This chain connects TRBV2 to TRBJ1-5; possible D gene TRBD1, 6 bases. Germline loops: CDR1 SNHLY, CDR2 FYNNEI. V lost 7 bases and J 5 bases, leaving 12 bases between the germline ends. The CDR3 has 13 amino acids. In DNA, the CDR3 is TGTGCCAGCACCGGGGGCAAGGATCAGCCCCAGCATTTT. Translated, it gives CASTGGKDQPQHF.

The V call is TRBV30, the J call TRBJ1-5; 9 nucleotides align to TRBD1. The germline V gene encodes CDR1 GTSNPN and CDR2 SVGIG (reference sequence). CDR3 length: 14 amino acids. The V segment lost 2 bases and the J segment 5 bases; nucleotides outside the gene matches: 4. The CDR3 DNA sequence: TGTGCCTGGAGTAACAGGGGGCCCGATCAGCCCCAGCATTTT. Translating it yields CAWSNRGPDQPQHF.

This chain's CDR3 is CAIRGDIYGYTF. The CDR3, as DNA: TGTGCCATCAGGGGGGACATCTATGGCTACACCTTC. This sequence joins TRBV10-3 and TRBJ1-2; TRBD1 might be the D (6 bases). CDR1 is ENHRY, CDR2 SYGVKD, per germline. This CDR3 has 12 amino acids. The V end lost 6 bases, the J end lost 4 bases, and 9 bases lay between the germline ends.

The chain recombines TRBV5-5 with TRBJ1-4; D is undetermined. The V and J ends lost 4 bases and 0 bases respectively, with 13 bases between them. The germline gives CDR1 SGHKS, CDR2 YYEKEE (reference sequence). The CDR3 is 16 amino acids. CDR3 bases: TGTGCCAGCAGCGGCGGGCCCGACCCAACTAATGAAAAACTGTTTTTT. This sequence encodes CASSGGPDPTNEKLFF.

This sequence joins TRBV6-5 and TRBJ2-7; 7 bases are a match to TRBD1. The trim removed 5 bases at V and 4 bases at J, leaving 5 bases unmatched. Germline CDR1 is MNHEY and CDR2 is SVGAGI. This CDR3 is built from 13 residues. Here the CDR3 reads CASSIQGSYEQYF. CDR3 coding DNA: TGTGCCAGCAGTATACAGGGGAGTTACGAGCAGTACTTC.

This rearrangement joins TRBV5-6 to TRBJ2-3, with TRBD2 matching 10 bases. The CDR3 covers 16 residues. Germline CDR1 and CDR2: SGHDT and YYEEEE. V lost 5 bases and J lost 4; bases outside the gene matches: 10. As DNA, the CDR3 is TGTGCCAGCAGTTCGGTGGGACTAGCGAACCCAGATACGCAGTATTTT. It encodes CASSSVGLANPDTQYF.

A single count supports this clone. The rearrangement links TRBV30 to TRBJ1-3; no firm D call. Per germline, CDR1 GTSNPN and CDR2 SVGIG (reference sequence). The V end lost 3 bases, the J end lost 4 bases, and 16 bases lay between the germline ends. CDR3 length: 15 amino acids. Written as DNA, the CDR3 is TGTGCCTGGAGCCTTCTAGGAAATACCGGAAACACCATATATTTT. As protein: CAWSLLGNTGNTIYF.

The chain is built from TRBV11-2 and TRBJ2-5; 8 bases agree with TRBD1. Germline-derived CDR1 and CDR2 are SGHAT and FQNNGV. CDR3 size: 18 residues. V lost 2 bases to trimming and J lost 0 bases; unmatched junction nucleotides: 11. CDR3 sequence reads: CASSLSGSGTGYQETQYF. Here the CDR3 DNA reads TGTGCCAGCAGCTTAAGTGGGTCTGGGACAGGTTACCAAGAGACCCAGTACTTC. The full variable domain, in which reference TRBV11-2 and TRBJ2-5 provide the parts outside the CDR3, is EAGVAQSPRYKIIEKRQSVAFWCNPISGHATLYWYQQILGQGPKLLIQFQNNGVVDDSQLPKDRFSAERLKGVDSTLKIQPAKLEDSAVYLCASSLSGSGTGYQETQYFGPGTRLLVL.

The chain uses TRBV27 and TRBJ1-6; no reliable D call. CDR1 is MNHEY and CDR2 is SMNVEV in the germline V gene (reference sequence). Trimming pared 6 bases from V and 7 bases from J, leaving 13 bases between. CDR3 length: 14 amino acids. This chain's CDR3 is CASSLQATNSPLHF. CDR3 nucleotides: TGTGCCAGCAGCCTGCAGGCGACCAATTCACCCCTCCACTTT.

The chain uses TRBV4-3 and TRBJ1-6, with TRBD1 as a possible D gene (6 bases). This CDR3 is built from 16 residues. In germline, CDR1 is LGHNA, CDR2 YSLEER. V lost 5 bases and J 6 bases, leaving 17 bases between the germline ends. The CDR3 sequence: CASSVTQGTGNSPLHF. As DNA, the CDR3 is TGCGCCAGCAGCGTGACGCAGGGGACGGGTAATTCACCCCTCCACTTT.

This clone came up once. The junction and the germline gene differ at one end; a read error may be behind it. The chain combines TRBV6-6 with TRBJ1-2, with D perhaps TRBD1 (6 bases). The germline CDR1 and CDR2 sequences are MNHNY and SVGAGI (reference sequence). The CDR3 is 11 residues long. As DNA, the CDR3 is TGTGCCAGCAGTCAAGAGACAGGATGGGTCTTC. Its protein product is CASSQETGWVF.

The chain links TRBV5-4 to TRBJ2-3; 8 bases agree with TRBD2. This CDR3 has 16 amino acids. After removal of 3 bases from V and 0 bases from J, the junction contained 6 bases not matched to a gene. CDR1 and CDR2 (germline): SGHNT, YYREEE (reference sequence). In DNA, the CDR3 is TGTGCCAGCAGCTACCGACTAGCGCCTAGCACAGATACGCAGTATTTT. It translates to CASSYRLAPSTDTQYF. The full variable domain, in which reference TRBV5-4 and TRBJ2-3 provide the parts outside the CDR3, is ETGVTQSPTHLIKTRGQQVTLRCSSQSGHNTVSWYQQALGQGPQFIFQYYREEENGRGNFPPRFSGLQFPNYSSELNVNALELDDSALYLCASSYRLAPSTDTQYFGPGTRLTVL.

The gene calls are TRBV2 and TRBJ2-4; 12 bases fit TRBD2. Germline V gene lookup returns CDR1 SNHLY and CDR2 FYNNEI. The CDR3 totals 15 residues. V dropped 4 bases and J dropped 7; count of bases not matched to a gene: 5. The CDR3 sequence: CASSAASGRANIQYF. CDR3 DNA sequence: TGTGCCAGCAGTGCGGCTAGCGGGAGGGCCAACATTCAGTACTTC.

The chain links TRBV10-3 to TRBJ2-1; possibly TRBD1 for D (6 bases). V was pared by 6 bases and J by 9 bases, with 12 bases between. Germline CDR1 is ENHRY and CDR2 is SYGVKD. The CDR3 contains 12 residues. Here the CDR3 DNA reads TGTGCCATCAGGCCCGAACAGGGTGAGCAGTTCTTC. Protein product: CAIRPEQGEQFF.

CDR3 residues: CASSSTGSNEQFF. Here the CDR3 DNA reads TGTGCCAGCAGCTCTACAGGGTCCAATGAGCAGTTCTTC. The rearrangement uses TRBV11-3 and TRBJ2-1; possible D gene TRBD1, 6 bases. The CDR3 totals 13 residues. Trimming left V 4 bases short and J 6 bases short, with 10 bases between. Looked up from germline, CDR1 is SGHNT and CDR2 is YENEEA.

The count of this clone is one. The CDR3 coding sequence is TGTGCCAGCAGCGTAGAAGCGGGCCGGGATCAGCAGTTCTTC. Translation: CASSVEAGRDQQFF. The chain combines TRBV9 with TRBJ2-1, with D possibly TRBD2 on 6 matching bases. Germline values: CDR1 SGDLS, CDR2 YYNGEE. This CDR3 comprises 14 residues. V lost 0 bases, J lost 11 bases, and 15 bases lay in between.

This clone showed up just a few times. The chain combines TRBV5-4 with TRBJ2-1, with 9 bases aligning to TRBD2. From germline, CDR1 is SGHNT and CDR2 YYREEE (reference sequence). The CDR3 consists of 16 residues. Trimming removed 2 bases from V and 8 bases from J; junction bases left unmatched: 11. CDR3 nucleotide sequence: TGTGCCAGCAGCTTACCAGCGGGAGGTGGGGTGGATGAGCAGTTCTTC. Its translation is CASSLPAGGGVDEQFF.

This clone was detected only a few times. V is TRBV19 and J is TRBJ1-4, with TRBD1 matching over 8 bases. Germline V gives CDR1 LNHDA, CDR2 SQIVND (reference sequence). V lost 3 bases to trimming and J lost 7 bases; unmatched junction nucleotides: 7. The CDR3 length is 15 residues. The CDR3 loop reads CASSISGQGFEKLFF. CDR3 in DNA: TGTGCCAGTAGTATCAGCGGACAGGGATTTGAAAAACTGTTTTTT.

The genes are TRBV15 and TRBJ2-6; D gene ambiguous. CDR1 is LNHNV and CDR2 is YYDKDF in the germline V gene (reference sequence). Trimming left V 2 bases short and J 0 bases short, with 2 bases between. The CDR3 extends over 14 amino acids. CDR3 DNA: TGTGCCACCAGCAGACTCTCTGGGGCCAACGTCCTGACTTTC. This encodes CATSRLSGANVLTF. The full variable domain, with the rest looked up from reference TRBV15 and TRBJ2-6, is DAMVIQNPRYQVTQFGKPVTLSCSQTLNHNVMYWYQQKSSQAPKLLFHYYDKDFNNEADTPDNFQSRRPNTSFCFLDIRSPGLGDTAMYLCATSRLSGANVLTFGAGSRLTVL.

The chain has TRBV10-3 and TRBJ2-2, with a weak D call TRBD1 (6 bases). V was shortened by 3 bases and J by 3 bases, with 8 bases between the two germline ends. CDR3 length: 14 amino acids. The V gene's germline CDR1 is ENHRY and CDR2 SYGVKD. CDR3 nucleotide sequence: TGTGCCATCAGTGACCACAGGGACACCGGGGAGCTGTTTTTT. Protein sequence: CAISDHRDTGELFF.

The J gene is TRBJ2-3, the V gene TRBV4-2; tentative D call: TRBD2 (5 bases). Trimming pared 1 base from V and 6 bases from J, leaving 17 bases between. Germline V lookup: CDR1 LGHNA, CDR2 YNFKEQ. The CDR3 runs 16 residues. The CDR3 reads CASSQVGLAFRDTQYF. The CDR3 DNA is TGTGCCAGCAGCCAAGTCGGGCTAGCTTTTAGGGATACGCAGTATTTT.

The chain carries TRBV9 and TRBJ2-2; D gene ambiguous. CDR1 and CDR2 from the germline V gene are SGDLS and YYNGEE. The CDR3 loop spans 14 amino acids. Between the trimmed V and J ends, which lost 6 bases and 3 bases, there was a span of 12 bases. The CDR3 here is CASTTPGHTGELFF. Written as DNA, the CDR3 is TGTGCCAGCACGACACCAGGACACACCGGGGAGCTGTTTTTT.

The chain links TRBV7-9 to TRBJ1-6; D not certain. The CDR3 covers 16 residues. Germline CDR1 and CDR2: SEHNR and FQNEAQ (reference sequence). V lost 2 bases and J 7 bases, leaving 15 bases between the germline ends. The CDR3 spells CASSLNGWASNSPLHF. The CDR3, as DNA: TGTGCCAGCAGCTTAAACGGTTGGGCGTCAAATTCACCCCTCCACTTT.

The chain combines TRBV9 with TRBJ1-1, with D hard to call. Trimming cost V 4 bases and J 1 base, with 11 bases left between them. Germline V lookup: CDR1 SGDLS, CDR2 YYNGEE. The CDR3 has 14 residues. The CDR3 region is CASSTRDGNTEAFF. The CDR3 bases are TGTGCCAGCAGCACCCGAGACGGGAACACTGAAGCTTTCTTT.

V usage is TRBV19 and J usage is TRBJ1-3; 7 bases are shared with TRBD1. This CDR3 has 16 amino acids. Germline CDR1 reads LNHDA; CDR2 reads SQIVND (reference sequence). The junction had 5 bases not matched to a gene; V was cut back by 3 bases and J by 0 bases. CDR3: CASSMGQSTSGNTIYF. The CDR3 DNA follows: TGTGCCAGTAGTATGGGACAGTCAACCTCTGGAAACACCATATATTTT.

This clone has only a few counts. This chain links TRBV9 with TRBJ2-6; no reliable D call. V was pared by 3 bases and J by 1 base, with 5 bases between. The CDR3 runs to 14 residues. Germline loops: CDR1 SGDLS, CDR2 YYNGEE. The chain's CDR3 is CASSGLSGANVLTF. The CDR3 DNA sequence: TGTGCCAGCAGCGGCTTATCTGGGGCCAACGTCCTGACTTTC.

This chain joins TRBV28 and TRBJ1-5; weak D call: TRBD1 (5 bases). Trimming removed 5 bases from V and 2 bases from J, with 10 bases in between. CDR1 MDHEN and CDR2 SYDVKM come from the germline V gene. The CDR3 sequence is 14 residues long. This CDR3 is CASSPPGRNQPQHF. CDR3 DNA: TGTGCCAGCAGTCCTCCGGGACGCAATCAGCCCCAGCATTTT. The full variable domain, its missing parts supplied by reference TRBV28 and TRBJ1-5, is DVKVTQSSRYLVKRTGEKVFLECVQDMDHENMFWYRQDPGLGLRLIYFSYDVKMKEKGDIPEGYSVSREKKERFSLILESASTNQTSMYLCASSPPGRNQPQHFGDGTRLSIL.